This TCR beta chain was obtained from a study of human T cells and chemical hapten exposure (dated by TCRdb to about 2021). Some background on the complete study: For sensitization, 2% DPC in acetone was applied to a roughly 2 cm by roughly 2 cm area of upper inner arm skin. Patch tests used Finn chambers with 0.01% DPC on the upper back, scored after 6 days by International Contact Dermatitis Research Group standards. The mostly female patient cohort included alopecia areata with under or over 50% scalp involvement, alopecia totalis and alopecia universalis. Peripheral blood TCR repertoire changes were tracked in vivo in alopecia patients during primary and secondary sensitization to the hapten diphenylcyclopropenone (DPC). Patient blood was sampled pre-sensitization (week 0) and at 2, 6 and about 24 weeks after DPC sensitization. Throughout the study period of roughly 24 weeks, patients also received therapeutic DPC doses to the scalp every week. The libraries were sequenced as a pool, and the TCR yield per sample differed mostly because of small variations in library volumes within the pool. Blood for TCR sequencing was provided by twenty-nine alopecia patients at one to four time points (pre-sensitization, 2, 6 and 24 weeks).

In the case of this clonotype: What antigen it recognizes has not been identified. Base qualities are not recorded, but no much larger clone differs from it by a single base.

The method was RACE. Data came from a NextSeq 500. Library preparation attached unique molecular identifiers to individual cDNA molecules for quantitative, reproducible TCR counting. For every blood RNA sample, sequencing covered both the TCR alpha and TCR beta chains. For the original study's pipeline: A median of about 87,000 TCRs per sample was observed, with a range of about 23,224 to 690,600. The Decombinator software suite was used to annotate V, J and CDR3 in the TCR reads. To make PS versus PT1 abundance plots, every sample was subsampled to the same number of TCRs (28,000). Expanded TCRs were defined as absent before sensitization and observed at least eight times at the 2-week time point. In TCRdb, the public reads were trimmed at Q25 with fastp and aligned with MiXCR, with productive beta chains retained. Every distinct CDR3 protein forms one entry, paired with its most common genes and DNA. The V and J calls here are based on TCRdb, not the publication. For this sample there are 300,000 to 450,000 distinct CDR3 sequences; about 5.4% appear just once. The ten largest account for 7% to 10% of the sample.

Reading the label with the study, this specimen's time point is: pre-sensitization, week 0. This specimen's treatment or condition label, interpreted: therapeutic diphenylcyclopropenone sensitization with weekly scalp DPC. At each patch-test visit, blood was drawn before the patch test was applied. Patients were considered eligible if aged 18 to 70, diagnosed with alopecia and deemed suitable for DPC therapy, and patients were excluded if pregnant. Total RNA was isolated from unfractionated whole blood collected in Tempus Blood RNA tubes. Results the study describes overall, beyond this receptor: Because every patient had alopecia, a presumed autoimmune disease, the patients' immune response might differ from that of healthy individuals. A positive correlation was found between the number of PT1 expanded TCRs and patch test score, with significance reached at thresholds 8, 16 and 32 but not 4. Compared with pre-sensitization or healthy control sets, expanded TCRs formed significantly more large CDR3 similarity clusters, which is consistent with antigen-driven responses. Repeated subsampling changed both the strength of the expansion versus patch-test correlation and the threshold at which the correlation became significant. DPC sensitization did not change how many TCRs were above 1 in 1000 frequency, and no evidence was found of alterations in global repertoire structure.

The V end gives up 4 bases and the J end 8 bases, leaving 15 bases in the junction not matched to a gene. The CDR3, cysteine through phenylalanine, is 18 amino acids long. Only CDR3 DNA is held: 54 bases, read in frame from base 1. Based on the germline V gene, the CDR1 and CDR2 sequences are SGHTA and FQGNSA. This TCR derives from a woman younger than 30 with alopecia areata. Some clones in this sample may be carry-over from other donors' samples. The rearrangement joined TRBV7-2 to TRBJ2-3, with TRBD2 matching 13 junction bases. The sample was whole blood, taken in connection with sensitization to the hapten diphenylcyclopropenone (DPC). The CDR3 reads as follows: CASSSYGLAGAPTGTQYF. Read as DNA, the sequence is TGTGCCAGCAGCTCTTACGGACTAGCGGGGGCTCCAACGGGTACGCAGTATTTT.